The present TCR beta chain was sequenced within a study of T cell responses to AZD1222 COVID-19 vaccine. TCRdb's copy holds only in-frame clones and misses some; the assay was immunoSEQ multiplex PCR. The sample lists around 200,000 clones; roughly 88% were seen once. The V gene's germline CDR1 is LGHDT and CDR2 YNNKEL (reference sequence). V dropped 0 bases and J dropped 0 bases, with 9 bases sitting between them. The CDR3 consists of 15 residues. The sample consisted of peripheral blood, taken on day 0 of AZD1222 vaccination. This TCR derives from an adult in good health. The rearrangement joins TRBV3-1 (or the pseudogene TRBV3-2) to TRBJ2-7; D is unclear. CDR3 in amino acids: CASSQDTTVSYEQYF. In DNA, the CDR3 is TGTGCCAGCAGCCAAGACACGACGGTCTCCTACGAGCAGTACTTC.